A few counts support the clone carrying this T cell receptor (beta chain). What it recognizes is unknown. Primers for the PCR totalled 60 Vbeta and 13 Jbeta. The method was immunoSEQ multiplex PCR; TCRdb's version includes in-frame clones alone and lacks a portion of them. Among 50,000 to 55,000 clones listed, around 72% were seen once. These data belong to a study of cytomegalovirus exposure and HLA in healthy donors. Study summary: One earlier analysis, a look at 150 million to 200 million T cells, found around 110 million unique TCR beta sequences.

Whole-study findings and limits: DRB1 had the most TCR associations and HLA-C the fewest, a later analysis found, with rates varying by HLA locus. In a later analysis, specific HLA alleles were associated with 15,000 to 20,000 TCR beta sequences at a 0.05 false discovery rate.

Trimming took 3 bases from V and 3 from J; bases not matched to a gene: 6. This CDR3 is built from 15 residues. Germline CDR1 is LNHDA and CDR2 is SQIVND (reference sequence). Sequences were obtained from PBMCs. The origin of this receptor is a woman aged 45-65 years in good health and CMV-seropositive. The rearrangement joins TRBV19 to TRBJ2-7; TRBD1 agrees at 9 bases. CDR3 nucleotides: TGTGCCAGTAGTATTCTAAGGGGACAGGGCTACGAGCAGTACTTC. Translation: CASSILRGQGYEQYF.